What follows are 9 T cell receptor beta chains derived from one specimen sequenced in a study of CD8+CD57+ T cells in acquired aplastic anemia. Both TCR beta VDJ combination and CDR3 sequence profiling were carried out. Genomic DNA was the template for this profiling. TCRdb re-derived calls from the reads in MiXCR, one entry per CDR3 protein. The sample has some 290,000 distinct CDR3 sequences; about 56% are singletons. Material for sequencing was sorted CD4+, CD8+, or CD8+CD57+ T cells (not recorded which) from PBMCs. The origin of the receptors is a human donor with severe aplastic anemia or a healthy control (not recorded which).

This clonotype was counted many times. This chain joins TRBV7-9 and TRBJ1-5; no clear D gene. This CDR3 has 13 residues. The germline V gene has CDR1 SEHNR and CDR2 FQNEAQ (reference sequence). V was cut by 1 base and J by 3 bases, with 4 bases left in between. The CDR3 spells CASSLGTNQPQHF. CDR3 nucleotide sequence: TGTGCCAGCAGCTTAGGCACCAATCAGCCCCAGCATTTT.

The rearrangement links TRBV6-5 to TRBJ2-7; 9 nucleotides match TRBD2. CDR1 is MNHEY and CDR2 is SVGAGI in the germline V gene. The V gene end was trimmed by 4 bases and the J gene end by 0 bases; junction bases not matched to a gene: 13. CDR3 length: 18 residues. This chain's CDR3 is CASSSFGGAGGSSYEQYF. CDR3 nucleotides: TGTGCCAGCAGTTCCTTCGGAGGGGCGGGGGGGAGCTCCTACGAGCAGTACTTC.

This clonotype was seen many times. The V gene is TRBV10-3, the J gene TRBJ2-3; 10 bases agree with TRBD1. This CDR3 contains 16 residues. V lost 3 bases and J lost 5; bases outside the gene matches: 8. CDR1 and CDR2 from the germline V gene are ENHRY and SYGVKD. For the CDR3, the DNA is TGTGCCATCAGTGACCGTGACAGGGGGCGAGGAGATACGCAGTATTTT. Protein: CAISDRDRGRGDTQYF.

This clonotype was counted once. The chain couples TRBV29-1 to TRBJ1-2; D ambiguous. The CDR3 length is 13 residues. CDR1 is SQVTM, CDR2 ANQGSEA, per germline. The V end was cut by 6 bases, the J end by 3 bases, with 14 bases between. CDR3 nucleotides: TGCAGCGTCAGCAAGGTTGGGGACTATGGCTACACCTTC. Translation gives CSVSKVGDYGYTF.

V and J are TRBV7-9 and TRBJ1-4, with D perhaps TRBD1 (6 bases). This CDR3 comprises 14 residues. V lost 5 bases, J lost 5 bases, and 12 bases lay in between. Germline CDR1 is SEHNR and CDR2 is FQNEAQ (reference sequence). The CDR3 here is CASSRTAGNEKLFF. The CDR3 coding sequence is TGTGCCAGCAGCCGGACAGCAGGCAATGAAAAACTGTTTTTT. Based on the CDR3 plus reference TRBV7-9 and TRBJ1-4, the full variable domain is DTGVSQNPRHKITKRGQNVTFRCDPISEHNRLYWYRQTLGQGPEFLTYFQNEAQLEKSRLLSDRFSAERPKGSFSTLEIQRTEQGDSAMYLCASSRTAGNEKLFFGSGTQLSVL.

This clonotype was observed at least ten times. The chain links TRBV20-1 to TRBJ1-2; 7 bases agree with TRBD1. Germline lookup yields CDR1 DFQATT and CDR2 SNEGSKA (reference sequence). J was trimmed by 1 base and V by 2 bases; bases with no gene match: 7. CDR3 size: 15 residues. The CDR3 loop is CSARPPGGDNYGYTF. The CDR3 coding sequence is TGCAGTGCTAGACCCCCAGGGGGGGATAACTATGGCTACACCTTC.

This clonotype occurred a few times. This chain joins TRBV28 and TRBJ1-1; 7 nucleotides align to TRBD1. Germline V gene sequence: CDR1 MDHEN, CDR2 SYDVKM. V lost 6 bases and J lost 4; bases outside the gene matches: 8. The CDR3 is 14 amino acids. The CDR3 coding sequence is TGTGCCAGCAGGGCACAGGGGTGGGGCACTGAAGCTTTCTTT. Amino acid sequence: CASRAQGWGTEAFF.

The V and J genes are TRBV19 and TRBJ2-7, with 7 bases fitting TRBD2. The V and J ends lost 3 bases and 3 bases, in that order; junction bases with no gene match: 5. Germline V CDR1 and CDR2: LNHDA, SQIVND (reference sequence). This CDR3 is 14 amino acids long. CDR3 bases: TGTGCCAGTAGTATGGGCGGGGACTACTACGAGCAGTACTTC. Its translation: CASSMGGDYYEQYF.

J is TRBJ2-3 and V is TRBV7-7, with D unresolved. Trimming stripped 5 bases from V and 7 bases from J, with 10 bases between. The germline CDR1 and CDR2 sequences are SSHAT and FNYEAQ (reference sequence). The CDR3 totals 12 residues. In DNA, the CDR3 is TGTGCCAGCAGCCCCGAAGGTCATACGCAGTATTTT. Translation: CASSPEGHTQYF.